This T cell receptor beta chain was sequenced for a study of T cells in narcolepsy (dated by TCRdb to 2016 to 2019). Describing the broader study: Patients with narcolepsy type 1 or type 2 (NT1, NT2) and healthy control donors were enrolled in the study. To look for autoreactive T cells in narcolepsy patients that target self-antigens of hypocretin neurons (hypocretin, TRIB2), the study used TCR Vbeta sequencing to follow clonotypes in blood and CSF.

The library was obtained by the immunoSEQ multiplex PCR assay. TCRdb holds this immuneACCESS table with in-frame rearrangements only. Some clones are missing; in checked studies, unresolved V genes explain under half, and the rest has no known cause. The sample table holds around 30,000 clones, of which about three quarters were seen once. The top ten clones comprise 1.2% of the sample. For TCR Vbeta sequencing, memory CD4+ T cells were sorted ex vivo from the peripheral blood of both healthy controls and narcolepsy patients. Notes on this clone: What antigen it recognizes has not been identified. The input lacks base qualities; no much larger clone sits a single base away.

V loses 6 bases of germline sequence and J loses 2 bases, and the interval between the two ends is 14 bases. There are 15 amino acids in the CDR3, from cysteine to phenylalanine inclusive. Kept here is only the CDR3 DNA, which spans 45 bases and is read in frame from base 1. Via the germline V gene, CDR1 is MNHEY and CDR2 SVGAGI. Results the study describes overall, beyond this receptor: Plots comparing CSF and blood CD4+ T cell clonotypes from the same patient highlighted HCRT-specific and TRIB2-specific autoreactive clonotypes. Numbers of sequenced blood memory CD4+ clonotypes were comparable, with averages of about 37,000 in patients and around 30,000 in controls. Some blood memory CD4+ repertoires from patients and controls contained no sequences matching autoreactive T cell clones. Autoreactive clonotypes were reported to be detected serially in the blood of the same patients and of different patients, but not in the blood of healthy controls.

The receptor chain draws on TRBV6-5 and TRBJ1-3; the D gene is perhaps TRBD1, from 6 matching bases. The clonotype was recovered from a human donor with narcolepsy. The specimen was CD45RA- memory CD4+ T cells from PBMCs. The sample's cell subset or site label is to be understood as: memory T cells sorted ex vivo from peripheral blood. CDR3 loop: CASRNAGGPGNTIYF. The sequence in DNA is TGTGCCAGCAGAAACGCGGGGGGCCCTGGAAACACCATATATTTT.